This TCR beta chain was obtained from a study of control samples from healthy donors and cancer patients. Germline-derived CDR1 and CDR2 are MNHEY and SVGEGT. The V segment lost 2 bases and the J segment 3 bases; nucleotides outside the gene matches: 3. The CDR3 consists of 14 residues. Method: immunoSEQ multiplex PCR; TCRdb's copy keeps in-frame clones and lacks some. The table shows some 130,000 clones, with about 95% occurring only once. Input material: blood. V usage is TRBV6-2 or TRBV6-3 and J usage is TRBJ1-2; TRBD1 agrees at 7 bases. The TCR originated in a man aged 30-40 years in good health. The CDR3 sequence is CASSYGTAHYGYTF. The CDR3 DNA reads as TGTGCCAGCAGTTACGGGACAGCGCACTATGGCTACACCTTC.